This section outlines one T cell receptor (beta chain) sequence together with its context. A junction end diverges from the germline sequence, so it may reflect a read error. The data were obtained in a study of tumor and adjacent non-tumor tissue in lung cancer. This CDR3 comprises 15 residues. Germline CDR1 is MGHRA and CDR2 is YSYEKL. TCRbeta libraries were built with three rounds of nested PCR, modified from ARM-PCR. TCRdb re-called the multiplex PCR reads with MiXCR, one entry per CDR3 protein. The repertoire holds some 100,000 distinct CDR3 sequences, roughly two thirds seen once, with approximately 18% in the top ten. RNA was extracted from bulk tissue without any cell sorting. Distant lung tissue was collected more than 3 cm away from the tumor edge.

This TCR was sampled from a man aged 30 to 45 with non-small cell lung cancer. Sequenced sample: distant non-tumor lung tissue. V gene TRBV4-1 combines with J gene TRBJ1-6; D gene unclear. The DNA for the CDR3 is TGTACCAGCAGCCAAGTTCCACGGAGGAATTCACCCCTCCACTTT. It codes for CTSSQVPRRNSPLHF.